This TCR beta chain is from a study of regulatory T cells in long-lasting Graves disease (dated by TCRdb to the early 2020s). In terms of the full investigation: Patients with newly diagnosed Graves' disease had been on antithyroid drugs for under 3 months. This study used TCR sequencing and RNA sequencing of peripheral blood to compare persistent Graves' disease patients against newly diagnosed Graves' disease patients. The study took place in China and was registered as a clinical trial. A total of around 35 samples underwent TCR sequencing: 13 from persistent and approximately 20 from newly diagnosed Graves' disease patients.

The label giving this sample's time point can be read as: newly diagnosed GD, antithyroid drugs for less than 3 months. RNA was extracted from PBMCs in TRIzol for both TCR sequencing and RNA sequencing. The diagnosis of Graves' disease followed American Thyroid Association guidelines. Patients were recruited from an endocrinology department in Xi'an, China. Each patient gave 7 to 9.5 milliliters of peripheral blood, collected in an EDTA anticoagulant tube. Ficoll Paque Plus density gradient separation was used to isolate PBMCs, and no further T cell sorting was performed. An Agilent 2100 Bioanalyzer and agarose gel were used to check RNA quality, while a NanoDrop 2000 measured RNA concentration. Overall study results and their limits: As a limitation, the authors acknowledged that the small sample size may reduce accuracy. Preferential use of TRBV28, TRBJ1-2 and TRBJ2-5 was observed in persistent disease, whereas TRBV20-1 and TRBJ2-1 were favored in newly diagnosed disease. The study examined only peripheral blood because the primary lesion, thyroid tissue, could not be accessed. Persistent Graves' disease patients showed lower TCR Shannon entropy and fewer highly expanded clones than newly diagnosed patients, suggesting clonal expansion. Only the TCR beta chain was sequenced and analyzed. Patients with persistent disease shared more public clonotypes (approximately 2,500) than newly diagnosed patients did (966).

The library was obtained by multiplex PCR. Sequencing instrument: Illumina HiSeq 4000. TCR beta libraries were built with iRepertoire HTBI primers and Arm-PCR amplification of CDR3 regions. Gel purification was performed on PCR products prior to sequencing. As for the authors' bioinformatics: Gene usage analysis of CDR3 amino acid clonotypes relied on the 60 or so TRBV and 14 TRBJ segments identified across samples. Filtered high-quality paired reads were merged into contigs using COPE and FqMerger. BLAST was used to align contigs to the IMGT TRBV, TRBD and TRBJ reference genes, and CDR3 was defined following IMGT. Highly expanded clones were defined as clonotypes with a frequency above 0.1%. Shannon entropy served as the measure of repertoire diversity, while the Gini coefficient captured V-J evenness. Clonotypes shared by more than one individual were considered public. The raw public data were reprocessed by TCRdb itself: fastp quality trimming at Q25, MiXCR clonotype calling, in-frame beta chains only. Rows are combined by CDR3 protein, so each entry shows the most common genes and DNA. TCRdb's processing, not the authors' own work, is the source of the V and J calls. The sample table holds 350,000 to 550,000 distinct CDR3 sequences, of which 14% were seen once. The biggest ten clones account for roughly a sixth of the sample.

Relative to germline, V is missing 4 bases and J is missing 7 bases, with 1 base of the junction outside any gene match. The germline V gene supplies CDR1 SGHRS and CDR2 YFSETQ. A total of 11 residues make up the CDR3, ends included. Only CDR3 DNA is held: 33 bases, read in frame from base 1. This clonotype was seen a few times. No antigen is known for it. This likely comes from a read error, as the CDR3 has no conserved phenylalanine or tryptophan at its end. These data were also reused for a study on T cells in Graves' hyperthyroidism and ophthalmopathy. As that second study puts it: Stable Graves' hyperthyroidism was defined as no progression to ophthalmopathy during 18 months of follow-up. Hyperthyroidism patients were newly diagnosed, with disease duration under 2 months, and aged 18 to 65 years. Exclusion was applied to patients with uncontrolled infections, other autoimmune diseases, pregnancy or lactation. Diagnoses were established on the basis of clinical symptoms, serum thyroxine and TRAb, thyroid ultrasound, and orbital computed tomography. For the first round of RT-PCR on the TCR CDR3, the HTBI primer set was used together with the Qiagen OneStep RT-PCR kit. Blood samples also contained most of the expanded thyroid clonotypes (frequency above 0.001), which suggests that blood repertoires may reflect thyroid immune responses. In cross-validation, a model built on a 13 V-J signature told ophthalmopathy apart from stable hyperthyroidism with roughly 87% sensitivity and approximately 81% specificity, and in testing the same model reached 80%/75%. During validation, the model predicted progression to ophthalmopathy a median of roughly 7.1 months ahead of onset, with almost 71% sensitivity and about 72% specificity. A discovery cohort of about a hundred patients, roughly 40 with Graves' ophthalmopathy and 55 to 60 with stable Graves' hyperthyroidism, was used to find distinguishing TCR V-J signatures. Prospective prediction of ophthalmopathy was tested in an independent validation cohort consisting of roughly 20 hyperthyroidism patients and approximately 16 patients who later progressed to ophthalmopathy. The 100 discovery patients were divided at random into training and test sets in a 7:3 ratio. Thyroid tissue and blood T-cell repertoires from about six Graves' hyperthyroidism patients were also compared in the study. After sampling, hyperthyroidism patients received methimazole starting at 30 mg daily, and ophthalmopathy patients received high-dose intravenous methylprednisolone. The libraries were constructed in a second round of multiplex PCR and then size-selected and purified. Sequencing of the libraries was done on an Illumina HiSeq2000 using paired-end 100 bp reads. SOAPnuke was used to process the raw data, removing reads that contained adapters or uncalled bases, had a mean Phred below 15, or lacked an exact match to the constant primer or identifier. High-quality paired reads were merged using COPE v1.2.5, and each unique nucleotide sequence was defined as a clonotype. MiTCR v1.1 was used to align the clonotypes against IMGT TRBV, TRBD and TRBJ reference segments. The analysis included only V-J combinations with a frequency above 0.0001, which together covered about 99% of the repertoires. The TCS score was defined as the ratio of F50 (clonal expansion) to E x V (chaos), calculated using BLOSUM62-based TCRdist between CDR3 peptides within each V-J. Welch's t-statistics and random forest reduced 500 to 650 V-J features to 13, which were used in a naive Bayes classifier (R e1071). Sample size was not statistically predetermined, and investigators were not blinded to group allocation. The paper reports TCR Vbeta CDR3 sequencing of roughly 140 peripheral blood samples: 43 ophthalmopathy, fewer than 80 hyperthyroidism and 17 progressor patients.

This receptor chain uses TRBV5-1 and TRBJ1-1; 7 of the junction bases match TRBD1. The source of this sequence is a woman in her forties or fifties with Graves disease. Donor details come from another sample of the same person, matched by shared clones. Here the sequenced sample was peripheral blood mononuclear cells (PBMCs), taken at new diagnosis, from a patient treated with antithyroid drugs. The CDR3 protein sequence reads: CASSRTGEAFY. The DNA reads TGCGCCAGCAGCCGGACAGGTGAAGCTTTCTAT.